The clone carrying this TCR beta chain was observed many times. RNA transcripts served as the template for amplifying TCR beta CDR3 regions. The HTBI set primed first-round TCR CDR3 RT-PCR. TCRdb processed the multiplex PCR reads anew with MiXCR; each CDR3 protein has one entry. The data hold approximately 710,000 distinct CDR3 sequences, with roughly 17% observed a single time. Germline V CDR1 and CDR2: KGHDR, SFDVKD. The CDR3 has 15 amino acids. V was clipped by 1 base and J by 6 bases, with 12 bases between them. The data stem from a study of T cells in Graves' hyperthyroidism and ophthalmopathy. Hyperthyroidism had been newly diagnosed in patients aged 18 to 65, and its duration was under 2 months. Each diagnosis drew on symptoms, thyroxine, TRAb, thyroid ultrasound and orbital computed tomography findings. The PBMCs were sourced from fresh peripheral blood (approximately 10 ml).

The receptor's source is a man between 50 and 59 years old with Graves' hyperthyroidism. Material for sequencing was blood. The chain employs TRBV24-1 and TRBJ2-1, with TRBD2 as a possible D gene (5 bases). The CDR3 reads CATSDFQSEGNEQFF. CDR3 bases: TGTGCCACCAGTGATTTTCAGAGCGAGGGCAATGAGCAGTTCTTC.